The 2 T cell receptor beta chains in this list originate from one sample, sequenced in a study of blood T cell repertoires in COVID-19. Repertoires were generated with immunoSEQ multiplex PCR, while TCRdb's copy carries only in-frame clones and drops some. The data contain 100,000 to 150,000 clones, 60% to 80% of them singletons. Material for sequencing was peripheral blood. The source of these receptors is a man older than 75 with COVID-19, enrolled during active disease.

This sequence joins TRBV13 and TRBJ1-4, with 9 nucleotides matching TRBD1. CDR3 length: 15 amino acids. Germline V gene data show CDR1 as PRHDT and CDR2 as FYEKMQ (reference sequence). The V gene end was trimmed by 5 bases and the J gene end by 11 bases; junction bases not matched to a gene: 12. The CDR3 reads CASSPSRDRVKKLFF. Written as DNA, the CDR3 is TGTGCCAGCAGCCCCTCCCGGGACAGGGTAAAGAAACTGTTTTTT.

This chain connects TRBV5-1 to TRBJ2-1; TRBD2 matches 8 bases. Trimming cost V 5 bases and J 4 bases; bases outside gene matches: 11. The CDR3 is made up of 16 amino acids. Germline V CDR1 and CDR2: SGHRS, YFSETQ. Here the CDR3 DNA reads TGCGCCAGCAGGGAATTTAGCGGGACGTTATACAATGAGCAGTTCTTC. Amino acids: CASREFSGTLYNEQFF.